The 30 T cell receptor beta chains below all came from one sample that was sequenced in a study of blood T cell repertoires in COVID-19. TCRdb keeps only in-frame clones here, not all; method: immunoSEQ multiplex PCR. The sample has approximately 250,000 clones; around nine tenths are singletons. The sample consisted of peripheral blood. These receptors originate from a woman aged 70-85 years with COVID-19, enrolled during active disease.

The CDR3 DNA is TGTGCCAGCAGTGAAGTTACAGGACGCTCCACTGAAGCTTTCTTT. It yields the protein CASSEVTGRSTEAFF. V is TRBV6-1 and J is TRBJ1-1; maybe TRBD1 (5 bases). This CDR3 contains 15 residues. Germline loops: CDR1 MNHNS, CDR2 SASEGT. The V gene lost 1 base and the J gene lost 4 bases, with 13 bases spanning the gap.

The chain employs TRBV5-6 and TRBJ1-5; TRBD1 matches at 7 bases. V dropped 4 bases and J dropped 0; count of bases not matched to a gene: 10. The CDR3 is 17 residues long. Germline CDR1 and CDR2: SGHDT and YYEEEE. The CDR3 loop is CASSSQGQIYSNQPQHF. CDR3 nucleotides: TGTGCCAGCAGCAGCCAGGGACAGATTTATAGCAATCAGCCCCAGCATTTT.

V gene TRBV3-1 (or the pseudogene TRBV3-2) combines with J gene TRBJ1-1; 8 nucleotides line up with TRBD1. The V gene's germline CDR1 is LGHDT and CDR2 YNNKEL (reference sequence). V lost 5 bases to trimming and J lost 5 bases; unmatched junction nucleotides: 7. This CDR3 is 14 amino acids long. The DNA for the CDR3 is TGTGCCAGCAGCACCCGACAGGGGAGGACTGAAGCTTTCTTT. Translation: CASSTRQGRTEAFF.

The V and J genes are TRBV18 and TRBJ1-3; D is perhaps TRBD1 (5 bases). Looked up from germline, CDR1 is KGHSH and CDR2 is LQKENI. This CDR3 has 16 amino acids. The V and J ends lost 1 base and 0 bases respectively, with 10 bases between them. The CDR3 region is CASSPRDWSSGNTIYF. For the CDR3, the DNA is TGTGCCAGCTCACCACGGGACTGGTCCTCTGGAAACACCATATATTTT.

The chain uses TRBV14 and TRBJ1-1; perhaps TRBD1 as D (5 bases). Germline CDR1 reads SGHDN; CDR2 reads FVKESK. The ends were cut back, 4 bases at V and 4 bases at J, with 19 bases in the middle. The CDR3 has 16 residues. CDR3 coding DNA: TGTGCCAGCAGCCCGATGGCAGGGACTTGGGGCACTGAAGCTTTCTTT. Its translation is CASSPMAGTWGTEAFF.

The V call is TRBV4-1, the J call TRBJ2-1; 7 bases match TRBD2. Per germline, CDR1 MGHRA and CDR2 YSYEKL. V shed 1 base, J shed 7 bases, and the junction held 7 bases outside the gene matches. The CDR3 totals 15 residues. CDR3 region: CASSQGAAGDNEQFF. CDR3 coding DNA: TGCGCCAGCAGCCAAGGAGCGGCGGGAGATAATGAGCAGTTCTTC.

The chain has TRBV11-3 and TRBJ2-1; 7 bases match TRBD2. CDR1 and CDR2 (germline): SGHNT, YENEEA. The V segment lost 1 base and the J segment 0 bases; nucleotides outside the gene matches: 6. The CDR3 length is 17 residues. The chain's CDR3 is CASSLASGDLSYNEQFF. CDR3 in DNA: TGTGCCAGCAGCTTAGCCAGCGGGGACCTCTCCTACAATGAGCAGTTCTTC.

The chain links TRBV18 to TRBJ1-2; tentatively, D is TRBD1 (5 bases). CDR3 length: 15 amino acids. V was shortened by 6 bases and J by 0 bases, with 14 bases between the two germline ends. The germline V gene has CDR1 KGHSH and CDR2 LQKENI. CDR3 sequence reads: CASSPLSTANYGYTF. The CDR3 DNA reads TGTGCCAGCTCGCCCTTGTCGACAGCTAACTATGGCTACACCTTC.

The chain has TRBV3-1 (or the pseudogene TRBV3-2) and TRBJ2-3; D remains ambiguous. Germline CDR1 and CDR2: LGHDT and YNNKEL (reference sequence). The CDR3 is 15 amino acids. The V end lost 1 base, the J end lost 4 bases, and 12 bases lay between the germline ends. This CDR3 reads CASSQVAARADTQYF. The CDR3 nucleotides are TGTGCCAGCAGCCAAGTGGCCGCCCGGGCAGATACGCAGTATTTT.

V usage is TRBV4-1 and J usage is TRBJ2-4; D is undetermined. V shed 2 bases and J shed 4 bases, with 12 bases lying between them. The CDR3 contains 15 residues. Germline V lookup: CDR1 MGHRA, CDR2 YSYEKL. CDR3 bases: TGCGCCAGCAGCCAACGGAGTGGGTCTAAAAACATTCAGTACTTC. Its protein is CASSQRSGSKNIQYF.

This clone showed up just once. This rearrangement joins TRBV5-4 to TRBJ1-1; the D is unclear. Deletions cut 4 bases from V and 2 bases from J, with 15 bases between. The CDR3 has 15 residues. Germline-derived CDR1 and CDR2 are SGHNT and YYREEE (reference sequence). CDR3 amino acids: CASSLDGRSNTEAFF. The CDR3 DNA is TGTGCCAGCAGCCTTGACGGGAGGAGCAACACTGAAGCTTTCTTT.

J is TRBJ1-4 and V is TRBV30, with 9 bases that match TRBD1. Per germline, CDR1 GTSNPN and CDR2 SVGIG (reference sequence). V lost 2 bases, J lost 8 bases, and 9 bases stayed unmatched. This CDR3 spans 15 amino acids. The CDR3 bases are TGTGCCTGGAGTCGCCTTACAGGGGGCTGGGAAAAACTGTTTTTT. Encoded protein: CAWSRLTGGWEKLFF.

The CDR3 here is CASSQDYPAGRTEAFF. The CDR3 DNA reads as TGCGCCAGCAGCCAAGACTACCCTGCAGGGAGGACTGAAGCTTTCTTT. V usage is TRBV4-3 and J usage is TRBJ1-1; the D gene is possibly TRBD1 (5 bases). Germline V gene data show CDR1 as LGHNA and CDR2 as YSLEER. The CDR3 has 16 amino acids. Trimming cost V 0 bases and J 5 bases, with 16 bases left between them.

The CDR3: CASSGLLRGLEAFF. In nucleotides, the CDR3 is TGTGCCAGCAGTGGGCTTTTGAGGGGGCTTGAAGCTTTCTTT. The gene calls are TRBV2 and TRBJ1-1; 7 bases fit TRBD1. The CDR3 length is 14 residues. Per germline, CDR1 SNHLY and CDR2 FYNNEI. V was clipped by 4 bases and J by 7 bases; unmatched bases: 9. The variable domain in full, completed from reference TRBV2 and TRBJ1-1, reads EPEVTQTPSHQVTQMGQEVILRCVPISNHLYFYWYRQILGQKVEFLVSFYNNEISEKSEIFDDQFSVERPDGSNFTLKIRSTKLEDSAMYFCASSGLLRGLEAFFGQGTRLTVV.

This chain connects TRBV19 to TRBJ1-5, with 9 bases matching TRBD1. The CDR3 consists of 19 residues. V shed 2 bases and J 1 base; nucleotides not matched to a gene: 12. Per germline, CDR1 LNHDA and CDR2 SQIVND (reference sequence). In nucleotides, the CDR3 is TGTGCCAGTAGTATACCCCGGGACAGGGTTGGGGGAAGCAATCAGCCCCAGCATTTT. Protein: CASSIPRDRVGGSNQPQHF.

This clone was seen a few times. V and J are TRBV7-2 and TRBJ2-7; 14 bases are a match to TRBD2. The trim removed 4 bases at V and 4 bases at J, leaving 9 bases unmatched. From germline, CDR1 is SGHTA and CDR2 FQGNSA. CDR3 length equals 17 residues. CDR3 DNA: TGTGCCAGCAGCTACGGACTAGCGGGAGGTTTAACTTACGAGCAGTACTTC. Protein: CASSYGLAGGLTYEQYF.

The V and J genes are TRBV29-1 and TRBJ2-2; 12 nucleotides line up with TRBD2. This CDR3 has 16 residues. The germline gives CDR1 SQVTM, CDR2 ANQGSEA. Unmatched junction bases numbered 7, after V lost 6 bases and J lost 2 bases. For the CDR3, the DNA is TGCAGCGTGGCAGGACTAGCGGGGATCAACACCGGGGAGCTGTTTTTT. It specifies CSVAGLAGINTGELFF.

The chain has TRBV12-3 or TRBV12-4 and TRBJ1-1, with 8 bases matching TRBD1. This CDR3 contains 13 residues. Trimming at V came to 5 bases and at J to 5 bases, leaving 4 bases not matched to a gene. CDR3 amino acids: CASSAGGLTEAFF. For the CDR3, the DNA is TGTGCCAGCAGTGCAGGGGGCTTGACTGAAGCTTTCTTT.

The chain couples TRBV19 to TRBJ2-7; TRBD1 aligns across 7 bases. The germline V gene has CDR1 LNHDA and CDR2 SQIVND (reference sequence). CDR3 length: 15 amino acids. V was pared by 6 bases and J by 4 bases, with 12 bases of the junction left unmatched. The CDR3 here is CASSPYETGRYEQYF. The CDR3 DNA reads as TGTGCCAGTAGCCCATATGAGACAGGGAGATACGAGCAGTACTTC.

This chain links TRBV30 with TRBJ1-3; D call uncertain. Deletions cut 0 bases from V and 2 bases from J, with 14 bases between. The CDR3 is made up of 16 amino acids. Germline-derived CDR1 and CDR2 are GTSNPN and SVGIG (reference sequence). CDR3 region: CAWSVQIGSAGNTIYF. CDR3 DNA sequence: TGTGCCTGGAGTGTACAAATCGGGTCTGCTGGAAACACCATATATTTT.

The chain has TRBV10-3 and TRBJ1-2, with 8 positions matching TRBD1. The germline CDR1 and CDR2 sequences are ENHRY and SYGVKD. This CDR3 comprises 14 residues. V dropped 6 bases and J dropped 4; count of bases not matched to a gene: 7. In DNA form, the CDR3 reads TGTGCCATCAGCAGTGAAGGACAGGGCTATGGCTACACCTTC. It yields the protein CAISSEGQGYGYTF.

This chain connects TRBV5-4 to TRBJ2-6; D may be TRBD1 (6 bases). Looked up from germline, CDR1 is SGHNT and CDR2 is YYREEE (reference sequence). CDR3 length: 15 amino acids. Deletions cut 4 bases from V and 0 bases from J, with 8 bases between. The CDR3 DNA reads TGTGCCAGCAGCGTGGACAGCTCTGGGGCCAACGTCCTGACTTTC. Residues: CASSVDSSGANVLTF.

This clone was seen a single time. CDR3 in amino acids: CASSATGFVRELFF. The CDR3 DNA is TGTGCCAGCAGCGCCACAGGTTTCGTCAGGGAGCTGTTTTTT. V and J are TRBV7-8 and TRBJ2-2; tentatively, D is TRBD1 (5 bases). V was trimmed by 5 bases and J by 9 bases, leaving 16 bases between them. Germline assignment: CDR1 SGHVS and CDR2 FQNEAQ. The CDR3 consists of 14 residues.

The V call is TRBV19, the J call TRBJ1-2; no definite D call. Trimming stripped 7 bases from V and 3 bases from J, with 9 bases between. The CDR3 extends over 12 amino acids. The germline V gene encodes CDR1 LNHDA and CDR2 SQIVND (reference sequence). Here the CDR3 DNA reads TGTGCCAGTAATAACCAGGACTATGGCTACACCTTC. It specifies CASNNQDYGYTF.

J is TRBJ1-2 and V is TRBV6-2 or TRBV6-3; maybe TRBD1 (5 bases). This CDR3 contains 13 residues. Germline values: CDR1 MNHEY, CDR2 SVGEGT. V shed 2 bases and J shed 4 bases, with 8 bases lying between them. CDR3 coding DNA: TGTGCCAGCAGTTACGTTGGGGCCTATGGCTACACCTTC. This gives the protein CASSYVGAYGYTF.

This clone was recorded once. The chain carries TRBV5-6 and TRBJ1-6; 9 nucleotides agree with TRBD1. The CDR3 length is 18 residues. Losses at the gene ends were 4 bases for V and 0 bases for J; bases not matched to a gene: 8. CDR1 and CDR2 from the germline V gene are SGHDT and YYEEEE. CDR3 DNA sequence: TGTGCCAGCAGCCTTGGGACAGGGATGAGCTCCTATAATTCACCCCTCCACTTT. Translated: CASSLGTGMSSYNSPLHF.

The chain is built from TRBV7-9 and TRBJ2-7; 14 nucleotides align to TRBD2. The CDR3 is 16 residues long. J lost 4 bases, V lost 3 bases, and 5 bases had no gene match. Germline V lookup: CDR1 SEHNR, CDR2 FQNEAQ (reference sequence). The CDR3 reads CASSFGLAGGRYEQYF. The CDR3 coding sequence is TGTGCCAGCAGCTTCGGACTAGCGGGAGGAAGGTACGAGCAGTACTTC. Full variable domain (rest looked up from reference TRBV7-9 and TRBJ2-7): DTGVSQNPRHKITKRGQNVTFRCDPISEHNRLYWYRQTLGQGPEFLTYFQNEAQLEKSRLLSDRFSAERPKGSFSTLEIQRTEQGDSAMYLCASSFGLAGGRYEQYFGPGTRLTVT.

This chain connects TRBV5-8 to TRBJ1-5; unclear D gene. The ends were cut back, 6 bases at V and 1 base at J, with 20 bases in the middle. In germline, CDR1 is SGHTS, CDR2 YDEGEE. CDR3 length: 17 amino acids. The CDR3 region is CASIYYSTKRSNQPQHF. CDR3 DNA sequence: TGTGCCAGCATATATTATTCGACAAAGAGAAGCAATCAGCCCCAGCATTTT.

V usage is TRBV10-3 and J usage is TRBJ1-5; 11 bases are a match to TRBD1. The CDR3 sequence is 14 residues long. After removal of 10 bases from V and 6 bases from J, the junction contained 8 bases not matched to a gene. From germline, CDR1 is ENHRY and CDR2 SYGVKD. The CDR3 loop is CATSEDRGLQPQHF. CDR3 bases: TGTGCCACGAGCGAGGACAGGGGGCTTCAGCCCCAGCATTTT.

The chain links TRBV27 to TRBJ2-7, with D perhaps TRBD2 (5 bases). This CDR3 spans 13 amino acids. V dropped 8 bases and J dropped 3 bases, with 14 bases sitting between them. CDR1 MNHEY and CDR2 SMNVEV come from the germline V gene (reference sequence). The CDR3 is CASWGVGYYEQYF. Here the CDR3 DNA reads TGTGCCAGCTGGGGAGTGGGTTACTACGAGCAGTACTTC.